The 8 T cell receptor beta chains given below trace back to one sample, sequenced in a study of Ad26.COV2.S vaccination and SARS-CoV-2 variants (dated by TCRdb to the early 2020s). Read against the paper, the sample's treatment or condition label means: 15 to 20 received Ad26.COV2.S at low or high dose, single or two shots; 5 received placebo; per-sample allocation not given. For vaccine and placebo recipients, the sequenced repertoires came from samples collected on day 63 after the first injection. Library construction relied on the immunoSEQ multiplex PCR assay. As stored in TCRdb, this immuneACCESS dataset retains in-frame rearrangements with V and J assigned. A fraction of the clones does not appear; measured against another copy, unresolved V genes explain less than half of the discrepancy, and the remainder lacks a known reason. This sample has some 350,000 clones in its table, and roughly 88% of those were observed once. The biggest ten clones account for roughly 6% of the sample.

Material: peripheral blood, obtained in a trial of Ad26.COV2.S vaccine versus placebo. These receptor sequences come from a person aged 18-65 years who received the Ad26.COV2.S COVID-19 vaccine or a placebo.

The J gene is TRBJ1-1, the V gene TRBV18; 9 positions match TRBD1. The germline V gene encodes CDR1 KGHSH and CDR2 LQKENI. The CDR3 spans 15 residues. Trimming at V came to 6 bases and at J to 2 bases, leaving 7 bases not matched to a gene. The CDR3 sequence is CASSQRTGENTEAFF. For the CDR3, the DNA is TGTGCCAGCTCCCAACGGACAGGGGAAAACACTGAAGCTTTCTTT.

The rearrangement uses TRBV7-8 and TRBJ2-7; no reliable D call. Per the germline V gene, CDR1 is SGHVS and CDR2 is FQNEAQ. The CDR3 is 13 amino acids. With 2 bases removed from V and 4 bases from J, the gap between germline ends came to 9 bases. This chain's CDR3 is CASSLRLTYEQYF. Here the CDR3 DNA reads TGTGCCAGCAGCTTAAGACTGACATACGAGCAGTACTTC. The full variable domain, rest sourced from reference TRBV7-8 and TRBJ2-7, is GAGVSQSPRYKVAKRGQDVALRCDPISGHVSLFWYQQALGQGPEFLTYFQNEAQLDKSGLPSDRFFAERPEGSVSTLKIQRTQQEDSAVYLCASSLRLTYEQYFGPGTRLTVT.

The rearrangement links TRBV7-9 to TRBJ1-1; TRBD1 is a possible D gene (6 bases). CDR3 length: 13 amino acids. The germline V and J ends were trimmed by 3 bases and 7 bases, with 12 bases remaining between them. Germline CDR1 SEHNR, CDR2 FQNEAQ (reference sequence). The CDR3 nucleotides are TGTGCCAGCAGCTTCCCAGGGGCCCTTGAAGCTTTCTTT. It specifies CASSFPGALEAFF.

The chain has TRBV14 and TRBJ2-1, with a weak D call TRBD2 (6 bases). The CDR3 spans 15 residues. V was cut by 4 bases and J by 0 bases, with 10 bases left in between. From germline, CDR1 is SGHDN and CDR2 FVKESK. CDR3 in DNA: TGTGCCAGCAGCCCTTTAGCGGACTCCTACAATGAGCAGTTCTTC. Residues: CASSPLADSYNEQFF.

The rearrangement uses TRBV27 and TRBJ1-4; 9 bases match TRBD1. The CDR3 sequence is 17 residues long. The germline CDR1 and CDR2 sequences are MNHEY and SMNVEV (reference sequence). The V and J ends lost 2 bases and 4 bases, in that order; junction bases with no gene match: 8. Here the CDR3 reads CASSLLAGTGINEKLFF. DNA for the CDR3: TGTGCCAGCAGTTTACTCGCCGGGACAGGGATTAATGAAAAACTGTTTTTT.

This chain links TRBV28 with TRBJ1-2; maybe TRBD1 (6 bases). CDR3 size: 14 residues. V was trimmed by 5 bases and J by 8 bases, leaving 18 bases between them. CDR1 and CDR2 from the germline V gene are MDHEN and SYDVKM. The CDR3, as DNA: TGTGCCAGCAGTCCGGGGGCCAGCCAAGGGGGCTACACCTTC. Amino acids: CASSPGASQGGYTF.

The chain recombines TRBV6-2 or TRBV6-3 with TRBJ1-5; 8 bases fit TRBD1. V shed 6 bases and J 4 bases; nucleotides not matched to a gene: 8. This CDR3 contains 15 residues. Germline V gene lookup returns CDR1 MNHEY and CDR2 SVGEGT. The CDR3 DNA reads TGTGCCAGCAGCCAGGGACAGGTTTATAATCAGCCCCAGCATTTT. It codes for CASSQGQVYNQPQHF.

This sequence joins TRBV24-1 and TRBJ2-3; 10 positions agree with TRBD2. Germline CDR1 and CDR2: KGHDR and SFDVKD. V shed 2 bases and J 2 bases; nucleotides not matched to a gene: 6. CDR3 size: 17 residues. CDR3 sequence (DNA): TGTGCCACCAGTGATTCGTGGACTAGCGGATACACAGATACGCAGTATTTT. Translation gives CATSDSWTSGYTDTQYF.